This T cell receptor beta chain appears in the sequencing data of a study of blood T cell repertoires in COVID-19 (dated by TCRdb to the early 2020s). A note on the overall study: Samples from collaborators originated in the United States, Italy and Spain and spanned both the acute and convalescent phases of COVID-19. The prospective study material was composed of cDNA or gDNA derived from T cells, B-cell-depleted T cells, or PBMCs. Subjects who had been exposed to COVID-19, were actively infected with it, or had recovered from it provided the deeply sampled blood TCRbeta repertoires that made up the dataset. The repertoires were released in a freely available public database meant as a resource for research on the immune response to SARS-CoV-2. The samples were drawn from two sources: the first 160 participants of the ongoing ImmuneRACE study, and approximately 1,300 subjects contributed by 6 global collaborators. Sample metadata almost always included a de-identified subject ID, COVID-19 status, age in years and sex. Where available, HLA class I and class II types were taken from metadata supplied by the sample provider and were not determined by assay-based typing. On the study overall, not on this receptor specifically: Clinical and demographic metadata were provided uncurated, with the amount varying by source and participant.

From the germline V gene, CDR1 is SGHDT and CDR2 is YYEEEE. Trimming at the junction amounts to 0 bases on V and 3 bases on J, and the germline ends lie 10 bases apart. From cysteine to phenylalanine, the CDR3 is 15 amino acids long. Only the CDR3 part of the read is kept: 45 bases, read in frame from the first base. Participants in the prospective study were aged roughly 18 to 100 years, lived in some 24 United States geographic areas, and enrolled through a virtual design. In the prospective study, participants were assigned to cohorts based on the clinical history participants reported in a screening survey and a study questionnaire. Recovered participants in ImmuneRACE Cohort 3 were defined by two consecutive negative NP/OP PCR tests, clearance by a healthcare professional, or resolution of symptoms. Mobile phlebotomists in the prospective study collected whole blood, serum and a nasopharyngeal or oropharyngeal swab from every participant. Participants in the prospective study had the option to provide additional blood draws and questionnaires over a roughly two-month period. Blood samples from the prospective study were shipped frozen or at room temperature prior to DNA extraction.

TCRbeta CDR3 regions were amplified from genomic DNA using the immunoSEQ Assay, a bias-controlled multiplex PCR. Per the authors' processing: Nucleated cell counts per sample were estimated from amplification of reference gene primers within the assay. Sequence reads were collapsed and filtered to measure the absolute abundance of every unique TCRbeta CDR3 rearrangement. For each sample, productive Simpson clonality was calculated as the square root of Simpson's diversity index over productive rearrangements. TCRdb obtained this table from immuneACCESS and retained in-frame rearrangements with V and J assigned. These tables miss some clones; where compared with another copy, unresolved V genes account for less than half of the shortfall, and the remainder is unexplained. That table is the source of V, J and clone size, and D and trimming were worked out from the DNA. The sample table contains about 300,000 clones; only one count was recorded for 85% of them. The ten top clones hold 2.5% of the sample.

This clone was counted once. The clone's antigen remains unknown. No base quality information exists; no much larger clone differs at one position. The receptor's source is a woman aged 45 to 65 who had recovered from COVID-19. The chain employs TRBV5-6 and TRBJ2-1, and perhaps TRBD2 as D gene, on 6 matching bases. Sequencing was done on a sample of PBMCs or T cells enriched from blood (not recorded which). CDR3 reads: CASSLGSGVYNEQFF. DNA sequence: TGTGCCAGCAGCTTGGGGTCGGGGGTCTACAATGAGCAGTTCTTC. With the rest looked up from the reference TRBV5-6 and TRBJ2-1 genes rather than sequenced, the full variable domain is DAGVTQSPTHLIKTRGQQVTLRCSPKSGHDTVSWYQQALGQGPQFIFQYYEEEERQRGNFPDRFSGHQFPNYSSELNVNALLLGDSALYLCASSLGSGVYNEQFFGPGTRLTVL.